The rows below give T cell receptor beta chains drawn from one sample of a study of blood T cell repertoires in COVID-19. Measured with immunoSEQ multiplex PCR; TCRdb has only the in-frame clones, and not every one. The sample includes approximately 250,000 clones, approximately 90% seen only once; the top ten take roughly 2.3%. Sequencing was carried out using PBMCs or T cells enriched from blood (not recorded which). Every receptor here comes from a woman in her thirties or forties with acute COVID-19. Both conserved end residues are trimmed from each CDR3.

J gene,V gene,CDR3 protein
TRBJ2-5,TRBV5-4,ASSLEGAGETQY
TRBJ1-3,TRBV7-2,ASSLEGVSGNTIY
TRBJ2-7,TRBV7-2,ASSPRGGPNEQY
TRBJ2-5,TRBV30,ASSKRGTAEY
TRBJ2-1,TRBV5-8,ASSLQPGREF
TRBJ1-2,TRBV28,ASSFPTGIGYGYT
TRBJ1-1,TRBV9,ASSGHSDTEAF
TRBJ2-3,TRBV4-2,ASSQGGQDTTDTQY
TRBJ1-1,TRBV29-1,SVEARQGLTEAF
TRBJ1-5,TRBV4-1,ASSQDPNGNQPQH
TRBJ2-7,TRBV3-1/TRBV3-2,ASSLGTGGSYEQY
TRBJ2-7,TRBV10-3,AISGLQGGEQY
TRBJ2-3,TRBV27,ASSFSGTGNSGTDTQY
TRBJ1-3,TRBV7-8,ASSSQGAYPSGNTIY
TRBJ2-1,TRBV4-1,ASSHPPTSGSWPEQF
TRBJ1-5,TRBV19,ASSPDRVNQPQH
TRBJ2-7,TRBV5-6,ASSTTGLYEQY
TRBJ2-1,TRBV7-2,ASSLSPSGKGGEQF
TRBJ2-2,TRBV9,ASSARAGGYTGELF
TRBJ2-1,TRBV3-1/TRBV3-2,ASSQDSTAKDNEQF
TRBJ2-7,TRBV29-1,SAKGLGGAPSYEQY
TRBJ2-3,TRBV7-2,ASSIRQGSTDTQY
TRBJ2-7,TRBV6-5,ASSLDRAGEQY
TRBJ1-4,TRBV5-6,ASHQWAFNEKLF
TRBJ2-7,TRBV9,ASSVEGTAYLREQY
TRBJ2-2,TRBV2,ASRSLAGGPTGELF
TRBJ1-1,TRBV2,ASRPTENEAF
TRBJ1-6,TRBV7-9,ASSFDGSYNSPLH
TRBJ2-5,TRBV5-1,ASSKGWDREETQY
TRBJ1-2,TRBV13,ASSLGQGANYGYT
TRBJ1-1,TRBV7-8,ASSLAGQQNTEAF
TRBJ1-1,TRBV19,ASSGSGGRTEAF
TRBJ1-1,TRBV5-1,ASTLLGGNTEAF
TRBJ1-4,TRBV29-1,SVVQHNEKLF
TRBJ1-1,TRBV30,AWSGLRDTSWNTEAF
TRBJ1-6,TRBV30,AYRESSYNSPLH
TRBJ1-5,TRBV10-2,ASGHVIPGQGAQPQH